This T cell receptor (beta chain) was retrieved from a study of stem cell transplantation in POMP-related autoinflammatory disease. Method: immunoSEQ multiplex PCR; TCRdb's copy keeps in-frame clones and lacks some. The sample holds roughly 7,000 clones, roughly 87% seen once. V gave up 0 bases and J gave up 2 bases, with 12 bases separating them. Germline V gene lookup returns CDR1 SGHDN and CDR2 FVKESK. The CDR3 covers 16 residues. Material for sequencing was a CXCR5-defined cell subset from PBMCs. The source is a human donor in good health. The J gene is TRBJ2-3, the V gene TRBV14; D assignment may be TRBD1 or TRBD2 (5 bases each). The CDR3 reads CASSQDQGRVTDTQYF. DNA for the CDR3: TGTGCCAGCAGCCAAGATCAGGGACGAGTCACAGATACGCAGTATTTT.